What follows are 20 T cell receptor beta chains derived from one specimen sequenced in a study of cytomegalovirus exposure and HLA in healthy donors. PCR was performed using 60 Vbeta and 13 Jbeta primers. Clones were read by immunoSEQ multiplex PCR, and TCRdb kept only the in-frame ones, dropping some. The table lists under 200,000 clones, about 80% of them singletons. The specimen sequenced was PBMCs. The receptors originated from a woman aged 18-29 years in good health and CMV-seropositive.

The gene calls are TRBV21-1 and TRBJ2-7; the listed D gene, TRBD2, was not tested against the DNA. TRBV21-1 corresponds to a pseudogene. This CDR3 is 13 amino acids long. The CDR3 sequence: CATYRPLECEQYF. The CDR3 bases are TGTGCCACTTACCGACCCCTAGAGTGCGAGCAGTACTTC.

The chain employs TRBV27 and TRBJ1-1; the D gene is possibly TRBD1 (5 bases). Trimming shortened V by 5 bases and J by 5 bases, and 12 bases separated the two germline ends. The germline gives CDR1 MNHEY, CDR2 SMNVEV (reference sequence). The CDR3 is 13 residues long. The CDR3 nucleotides are TGTGCCAGCAGTCGACAGATCAATACTGAAGCTTTCTTT. It translates to CASSRQINTEAFF.

This chain uses TRBV2 with TRBJ1-6; 7 nucleotides agree with TRBD1. The CDR3 extends over 13 amino acids. J gave up 8 bases and V 11 bases, and 9 bases lay outside the gene matches. The germline V gene encodes CDR1 SNHLY and CDR2 FYNNEI. DNA for the CDR3: TGTGCCGGGCGCGGGACAGTTCATTCACCCCTCCACTTT. Encoded protein: CAGRGTVHSPLHF.

Concerning this clone: This same CDR3 is encoded by further DNA sequences in the sample. V is TRBV6-4 and J is TRBJ2-3; 10 bases line up with TRBD2. The CDR3 has 14 amino acids. Germline V gene sequence: CDR1 MRHNA, CDR2 SNTAGT. Trimming took 5 bases from V and 6 from J; bases not matched to a gene: 5. DNA for the CDR3: TGTGCCAGCAGTAGCGGGGGGGCATCCGATACGCAGTATTTT. Translating gives CASSSGGASDTQYF.

This clone was detected once. This chain links TRBV15 with TRBJ1-5, with TRBD1 matching 7 bases. The CDR3 has 13 residues. J was trimmed by 14 bases and V by 0 bases; bases with no gene match: 7. Germline lookup yields CDR1 LNHNV and CDR2 YYDKDF (reference sequence). In nucleotides, the CDR3 is TGTGCCACCAGCAGAGATGGGCCAGGGGGAAAGCATTTT. Translating gives CATSRDGPGGKHF.

J is TRBJ2-7 and V is TRBV6-1; 8 bases fit TRBD2. V shed 8 bases, J shed 2 bases, and the junction held 2 bases outside the gene matches. The CDR3 runs 12 residues. In germline, CDR1 is MNHNS, CDR2 SASEGT. The CDR3 protein is CASGSGAYEQYV. The CDR3 nucleotides read TGTGCCAGCGGTAGCGGGGCCTACGAGCAGTACGTC.

V is TRBV4-2 and J is TRBJ1-5; D is uncertain. CDR3 size: 13 residues. V lost 5 bases and J lost 2, with 7 bases in between. Germline V gene lookup returns CDR1 LGHNA and CDR2 YNFKEQ. The CDR3 bases are TGTGCCAGCAGCGTAGGAGGCAATCAGCCCCAGCATTTT. It codes for CASSVGGNQPQHF.

This clone was observed a handful of times. The chain employs TRBV15 and TRBJ2-1; 7 bases agree with TRBD2. CDR3 length: 17 amino acids. The germline V gene encodes CDR1 LNHNV and CDR2 YYDKDF (reference sequence). V was pared by 0 bases and J by 4 bases, with 9 bases of the junction left unmatched. CDR3 residues: CATSRDRKSSGYNEQFF. In DNA form, the CDR3 reads TGTGCCACCAGCAGAGATCGTAAGTCTAGCGGTTACAATGAGCAGTTCTTC.

This clone was seen only once. This chain connects TRBV11-2 to TRBJ2-5, with 10 bases fitting TRBD2. Germline trimming cut 6 bases from V and 1 base from J; bases unmatched to any gene: 14. The CDR3 length is 18 residues. Germline CDR1 and CDR2: SGHAT and FQNNGV. CDR3 residues: CASRSLSPSSGGQETQYF. The CDR3 bases are TGTGCCAGCAGGTCTTTATCCCCATCTAGCGGGGGCCAAGAGACCCAGTACTTC.

The V gene is TRBV19, the J gene TRBJ1-5, with 9 nucleotides matching TRBD1. This CDR3 comprises 16 residues. Germline CDR1 and CDR2: LNHDA and SQIVND (reference sequence). Trimming cost V 1 base and J 4 bases; bases outside gene matches: 5. CDR3 loop: CASSIVGGQGNQPQHF. CDR3 sequence (DNA): TGTGCCAGTAGTATAGTTGGGGGACAGGGTAATCAGCCCCAGCATTTT.

The genes are TRBV5-4 and TRBJ2-3, with D tentatively TRBD1 (6 bases). Trimming shortened V by 6 bases and J by 4 bases, and 12 bases separated the two germline ends. This CDR3 contains 13 residues. Germline CDR1 SGHNT, CDR2 YYREEE (reference sequence). CDR3 nucleotides: TGTGCCAGCACGACAGGCGACCCAGATACGCAGTATTTT. Protein product: CASTTGDPDTQYF.

This chain uses TRBV19 with TRBJ2-3; D gene unclear. This CDR3 region has 14 residues. Trimming took 6 bases from V and 3 from J, leaving 13 bases between them. Germline CDR1 is LNHDA and CDR2 is SQIVND (reference sequence). The CDR3 DNA reads as TGTGCCAGTAGGCCCTACGAATATACAGATACGCAGTATTTT. Protein: CASRPYEYTDTQYF. Full variable domain (outside the CDR3, taken from reference TRBV19 and TRBJ2-3): DGGITQSPKYLFRKEGQNVTLSCEQNLNHDAMYWYRQDPGQGLRLIYYSQIVNDFQKGDIAEGYSVSREKKESFPLTVTSAQKNPTAFYLCASRPYEYTDTQYFGPGTRLTVL.

CDR3 sequence reads: CASSRQGSGTEAFF. For the CDR3, the DNA is TGCGCCAGCAGCCGACAGGGTTCCGGAACTGAAGCTTTCTTT. This sequence joins TRBV5-1 and TRBJ1-1, with 7 positions matching TRBD1. V trimming: 4 bases; J trimming: 5 bases; junction bases outside the gene matches: 8. The CDR3 has 14 amino acids. The germline V gene has CDR1 SGHRS and CDR2 YFSETQ.

This chain connects TRBV25-1 to TRBJ1-3; TRBD1 might be the D (6 bases). CDR1 and CDR2 from the germline V gene are MGHDK and SYGVNS. V gave up 1 base and J gave up 0 bases, with 10 bases separating them. The CDR3 is 16 amino acids. The chain's CDR3 is CASSEWGGLSGNTIYF. The CDR3 coding sequence is TGTGCCAGCAGTGAATGGGGGGGCCTCTCTGGAAACACCATATATTTT.

The chain uses TRBV28 and TRBJ2-1; 8 bases are a match to TRBD2. Trimming cost V 8 bases and J 9 bases; bases outside gene matches: 12. The CDR3 length is 14 residues. The V gene's germline CDR1 is MDHEN and CDR2 SYDVKM. CDR3 loop: CASERTIRGGEQFF. The CDR3 DNA is TGTGCCAGCGAGCGGACTATACGGGGGGGTGAGCAGTTCTTC.

This sequence joins TRBV2 and TRBJ2-3; TRBD2 aligns across 11 bases. The V and J ends lost 4 bases and 6 bases, in that order; junction bases with no gene match: 3. This CDR3 region has 14 residues. The V gene's germline CDR1 is SNHLY and CDR2 FYNNEI. For the CDR3, the DNA is TGTGCCAGCAGTGTAGCGGGGGGGTTCGATACGCAGTATTTT. This encodes CASSVAGGFDTQYF.

The chain recombines TRBV9 with TRBJ2-5, with D unresolved. CDR1 is SGDLS and CDR2 is YYNGEE in the germline V gene. The CDR3 runs to 13 residues. Trimming stripped 2 bases from V and 5 bases from J, with 10 bases between. The CDR3 nucleotides are TGTGCCAGCAGCGTCCGGGTCGGGGAGACCCAGTACTTC. Residues: CASSVRVGETQYF.

The rearrangement uses TRBV21-1 and TRBJ2-4; no DNA check was done on the table's D call, TRBD1. TRBV21-1 is listed as a pseudogene. The CDR3 is made up of 18 amino acids. CDR3 in amino acids: CASRGGTGGCLAKNIQYF. In DNA form, the CDR3 reads TGTGCCAGCAGGGGGGGGACAGGGGGCTGTCTGGCCAAAAACATTCAGTACTTC.

The rearrangement joins TRBV7-9 to TRBJ2-3, with D unresolved. Trimming took 2 bases from V and 5 from J, leaving 5 bases between them. CDR3 length: 12 residues. From germline, CDR1 is SEHNR and CDR2 FQNEAQ (reference sequence). The CDR3: CASSLSLDTQYF. CDR3 nucleotide sequence: TGTGCCAGCAGCTTATCTTTAGATACGCAGTATTTT.

This rearrangement joins TRBV6-1 to TRBJ1-2, with D possibly matching TRBD1 (6 bases). Per germline, CDR1 MNHNS and CDR2 SASEGT. V was clipped by 4 bases and J by 8 bases, with 20 bases between them. CDR3 size: 15 residues. CDR3: CASSARSGGLRGYTF. The CDR3 coding sequence is TGTGCCAGCAGTGCTCGGTCGGGGGGGCTGAGGGGCTACACCTTC.